The next 10 T cell receptor beta chains were all read from a single sample in a study of T-cell memory formation after mild COVID-19. TCRdb used MiXCR to reprocess the 5' RACE reads, holding one entry per CDR3 protein. The data hold almost 550,000 distinct CDR3 sequences, with roughly 20% observed a single time. The sequenced sample was PBMCs or a T cell subset sorted from them (not recorded which). These receptors all come from an adult woman who had mild COVID-19 (a few samples of this study predate the infection). Cell type and time point are not known.

This clonotype has just a few counts. V usage is TRBV9 and J usage is TRBJ2-5, with TRBD2 matching over 10 bases. CDR3 length: 17 amino acids. The V gene's germline CDR1 is SGDLS and CDR2 YYNGEE. The V gene end was trimmed by 0 bases and the J gene end by 5 bases; junction bases not matched to a gene: 10. CDR3 nucleotides: TGTGCCAGCAGCGTAGAGGCTAGCGGGAGAGGGGAGGAGACCCAGTACTTC. Translating gives CASSVEASGRGEETQYF.

This clonotype has more than one count but fewer than ten. The V call is TRBV5-1, the J call TRBJ2-7; maybe TRBD1 (6 bases). CDR3 length: 13 residues. The ends were cut back, 4 bases at V and 5 bases at J, with 13 bases in the middle. Germline V gives CDR1 SGHRS, CDR2 YFSETQ. Written as DNA, the CDR3 is TGCGCCAGCAGCAGAACAGGGTCCAACGAGCAGTACTTC. Its translation: CASSRTGSNEQYF.

This sequence joins TRBV7-9 and TRBJ1-1; TRBD1 is a possible D gene (5 bases). CDR3 size: 16 residues. The germline gives CDR1 SEHNR, CDR2 FQNEAQ (reference sequence). The V end lost 1 base, the J end lost 2 bases, and 14 bases lay between the germline ends. CDR3 coding DNA: TGTGCCAGCAGCTTAGGGGGGTTTGGGCCCAACACTGAAGCTTTCTTT. Translated, it gives CASSLGGFGPNTEAFF.

The chain couples TRBV29-1 to TRBJ2-5; D is possibly TRBD2 (5 bases). The germline CDR1 and CDR2 sequences are SQVTM and ANQGSEA. The V and J ends lost 7 bases and 5 bases respectively, with 20 bases between them. CDR3 size: 14 residues. CDR3 amino acids: CSASPGYRWETQYF. The CDR3 DNA is TGCAGCGCCTCCCCGGGATATAGGTGGGAGACCCAGTACTTC.

This rearrangement joins TRBV12-3 or TRBV12-4 to TRBJ2-7, with a weak D call TRBD2 (6 bases). The CDR3 extends over 14 amino acids. The V end lost 3 bases, the J end lost 6 bases, and 15 bases lay between the germline ends. This CDR3 reads CASSLRQRRGEQYF. The DNA for the CDR3 is TGTGCCAGCAGTTTGCGGCAGCGGAGGGGCGAGCAGTACTTC.

Ten or more counts support this clonotype. This chain joins TRBV12-3 or TRBV12-4 and TRBJ2-7; 7 bases line up with TRBD1. The CDR3 has 14 residues. Trimming at V came to 5 bases and at J to 5 bases, leaving 9 bases not matched to a gene. This chain's CDR3 is CASSTGQKSHEQYF. The DNA for the CDR3 is TGTGCCAGCAGTACGGGACAGAAGTCCCACGAGCAGTACTTC.

This clonotype showed up just a few times. The V and J genes are TRBV3-1 and TRBJ2-2; D is unclear. Trimming removed 1 base at V and 3 bases at J, with 6 bases between. The CDR3 spans 14 residues. Germline CDR1 and CDR2: LGHDT and YNNKEL (reference sequence). In DNA, the CDR3 is TGTGCCAGCAGCCAAGTGACCTACACCGGGGAGCTGTTTTTT. Protein sequence: CASSQVTYTGELFF.

The rearrangement links TRBV5-6 to TRBJ2-7; D unresolved. The CDR3 consists of 14 residues. Trimming took 1 base from V and 0 from J, leaving 8 bases between them. Germline values: CDR1 SGHDT, CDR2 YYEEEE. CDR3 sequence reads: CASSLTPTSYEQYF. DNA of the CDR3: TGTGCCAGCAGCTTGACCCCGACCTCCTACGAGCAGTACTTC. Complete variable domain (other parts from reference TRBV5-6 and TRBJ2-7): DAGVTQSPTHLIKTRGQQVTLRCSPKSGHDTVSWYQQALGQGPQFIFQYYEEEERQRGNFPDRFSGHQFPNYSSELNVNALLLGDSALYLCASSLTPTSYEQYFGPGTRLTVT.

This clonotype was recorded a few times. The chain employs TRBV19 and TRBJ1-6; D gene uncertain. The germline gives CDR1 LNHDA, CDR2 SQIVND (reference sequence). V was shortened by 8 bases and J by 10 bases, with 21 bases between the two germline ends. CDR3 length: 15 residues. CDR3 DNA sequence: TGTGCCAGTCGTTGGGTAGAGCGGACGGACTCACCCCTCCACTTT. Translation gives CASRWVERTDSPLHF.

The rearrangement uses TRBV12-3 or TRBV12-4 and TRBJ2-5; 7 bases are shared with TRBD2. This CDR3 region has 13 residues. The V segment lost 5 bases and the J segment 8 bases; nucleotides outside the gene matches: 8. CDR3 residues: CASSRIPTSTQYF. In DNA, the CDR3 is TGTGCCAGCAGTCGAATACCGACTAGCACCCAGTACTTC.